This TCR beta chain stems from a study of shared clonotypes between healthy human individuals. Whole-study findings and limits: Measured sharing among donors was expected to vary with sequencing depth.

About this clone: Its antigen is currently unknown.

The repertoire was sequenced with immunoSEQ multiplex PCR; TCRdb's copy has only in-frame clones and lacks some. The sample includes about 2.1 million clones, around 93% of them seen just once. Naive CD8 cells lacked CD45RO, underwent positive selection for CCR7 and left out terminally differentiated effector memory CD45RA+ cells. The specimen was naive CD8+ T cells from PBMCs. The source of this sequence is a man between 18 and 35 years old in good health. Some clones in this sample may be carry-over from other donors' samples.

CDR3 DNA: TGTGCCACCAAATTAACTGGGGCCAACGTCCTGACTTTC. Protein product: CATKLTGANVLTF. The chain couples TRBV6-5 to TRBJ2-6, with D unresolved. The CDR3 is made up of 13 amino acids. Trimming removed 10 bases at V and 2 bases at J, with 9 bases between. Germline-derived CDR1 and CDR2 are MNHEY and SVGAGI.